The present TCR beta chain was sequenced within a study of blood T cell repertoires in COVID-19. For the study at large: COVID-19 samples from acute and convalescent phases originated in the United States, Italy and Spain. From T cells, B-cell-depleted T cells, or PBMCs came the material, which was cDNA or gDNA.

In the authors' workflow: Amplification of reference gene primers was used by the study to estimate nucleated cell counts. Profiled with immunoSEQ multiplex PCR; TCRdb holds only in-frame clones, not every one. V and J calls and clone size follow that table, whereas D and trimming were derived from the DNA. The sample has about 140,000 clones, 65% to 85% seen once. In its sample, this clone was seen once. The source of this sequence is a woman in her sixties with acute or convalescent COVID-19. Sequencing used peripheral blood.

The CDR3 coding sequence is TGTGCCAGCAGTTACCTAGCGGGAGCAGGCAATGAGCAGTTCTTC. Amino acid sequence: CASSYLAGAGNEQFF. V and J are TRBV6-6 and TRBJ2-1; 10 bases align to TRBD2. The CDR3 extends over 15 amino acids. Trimming took 2 bases from V and 6 from J; bases not matched to a gene: 4. Germline V gene lookup returns CDR1 MNHNY and CDR2 SVGAGI (reference sequence).